This T cell receptor (beta chain) was found in a study of OX40 agonist ivuxolimab in advanced cancers. Study-level background: Ivuxolimab is a fully human IgG2 antibody that activates OX40 (CD134). Ivuxolimab, which patients received intravenously every 2 weeks, was dosed at 0.01 to 10 mg/kg. At 65% to 85% male, the cohort had a mean age of around 56 years, ranging from about 20 to 80. A partial response was reached by three patients: one with hepatocellular carcinoma and two with cutaneous melanoma.

Looked up from germline, CDR1 is MNHEY and CDR2 is SVGAGI. Trimming cost V 5 bases and J 0 bases, with 11 bases left between them. The CDR3 extends over 14 amino acids. The method was immunoSEQ multiplex PCR; TCRdb's version includes in-frame clones alone and lacks a portion of them. The data show about 100,000 clones, just over 90% seen once. This rearrangement joins TRBV6-5 to TRBJ2-7; D perhaps matches TRBD2 (5 bases). The source is an adult with an advanced solid tumor such as melanoma, head and neck, liver or kidney cancer. Sequencing used CD4+ or CD8+ T cells sorted from blood, obtained in a trial of the OX40 agonist ivuxolimab. The CDR3 sequence: CASSRGRGSYEQYF. The DNA of the CDR3 is TGTGCCAGCAGTCGAGGGAGAGGCTCCTACGAGCAGTACTTC.